The rows below give T cell receptor beta chains drawn from one sample of a study of blood T cells in healthy people across ages. MiXCR was run by TCRdb on the 5' RACE reads, yielding one entry per CDR3 protein. This table has about 1,400,000 distinct CDR3 sequences, approximately 60% appearing once. The sequencing input was blood. These TCRs come from a man younger than 35 in good health. Both conserved end residues are part of each CDR3. A D gene is named only where the DNA matches it firmly. Rows may omit the clone size; those that give it use once, few, many or a size class.

CASSSTGRGQTQYF,TGTGCCAGCAGCTCGACGGGTAGAGGACAGACCCAGTACTTC,-,TRBJ2-5,TRBV7-2,-,14
CSARDTGAPFAPYEQYF,TGCAGTGCTAGAGACACAGGGGCCCCCTTCGCACCTTACGAGCAGTACTTC,-,TRBJ2-7,TRBV20-1,TRBD1,17
CASSESRASEYNEQFF,TGTGCCAGCAGTGAATCTCGGGCTAGCGAGTACAATGAGCAGTTCTTC,few,TRBJ2-1,TRBV2,-,16
CASSVFFGELFF,TGTGCCAGCAGTGTCTTCTTCGGGGAGCTGTTTTTT,once,TRBJ2-2,TRBV2,-,12
CASSYSIGMNTGELFF,TGTGCCAGCAGTTACTCCATAGGGATGAACACCGGGGAGCTGTTTTTT,few,TRBJ2-2,TRBV6-5,-,16
CASSLGTGRNNEQFF,TGTGCCAGCAGCTTGGGGACGGGCAGGAACAATGAGCAGTTCTTC,few,TRBJ2-1,TRBV7-2,-,15
CASSRGAATNEKLFF,TGTGCCAGCAGCAGGGGGGCCGCAACTAATGAAAAACTGTTTTTT,-,TRBJ1-4,TRBV27,TRBD1,15
CATSSWGRAYEQYF,TGTGCCACCAGCTCTTGGGGGAGGGCCTACGAGCAGTACTTC,-,TRBJ2-7,TRBV24-1,TRBD2,14
CASSTYHRDSYGYTF,TGTGCCAGCAGTACCTACCACCGGGACAGCTATGGCTACACCTTC,-,TRBJ1-2,TRBV27,TRBD1,15
CASSQENEAYEQYF,TGTGCCAGCAGCCAAGAAAATGAAGCCTACGAGCAGTACTTC,-,TRBJ2-7,TRBV3-1,-,14
CASSDSPTPSYNEQFF,TGCGCCAGCAGTGATTCCCCAACTCCCTCCTACAATGAGCAGTTCTTC,few,TRBJ2-1,TRBV10-1,-,16
CSVEGHTDYGYTF,TGCAGCGTCGAGGGCCACACGGACTATGGCTACACCTTC,-,TRBJ1-2,TRBV29-1,-,13
CASSPASQPQHF,TGTGCCAGCAGCCCGGCTTCCCAGCCCCAGCATTTT,-,TRBJ1-5,TRBV12-3/TRBV12-4,-,12
CSVILIPAGVKNEQYF,TGCAGCGTTATACTTATACCAGCGGGAGTGAAGAACGAGCAGTACTTC,few,TRBJ2-7,TRBV29-1,TRBD2,16
CAIMGGTEQYF,TGTGCCATCATGGGGGGAACTGAGCAGTACTTC,-,TRBJ2-7,TRBV10-3,-,11
CSVEALRDGPSTDTQYF,TGCAGCGTTGAAGCTCTCCGGGACGGCCCTAGCACAGATACGCAGTATTTT,few,TRBJ2-3,TRBV29-1,-,17
CASSPSRYEQFF,TGTGCCAGCAGCCCATCTCGGTATGAGCAGTTCTTC,-,TRBJ2-1,TRBV7-6,-,12
CATSDKGSYTGELFF,TGTGCCACCAGTGATAAGGGCTCGTACACCGGGGAGCTGTTTTTT,-,TRBJ2-2,TRBV24-1,-,15
CASKGQGVSNQPQHF,TGTGCCAGCAAGGGACAGGGCGTTAGCAATCAGCCCCAGCATTTT,-,TRBJ1-5,TRBV6-1,TRBD1,15
CASSYRLSRSNYGYTF,TGTGCCAGCAGTTACCGATTAAGCCGCTCCAACTATGGCTACACCTTC,-,TRBJ1-2,TRBV6-5,-,16
CASSPTRGVPSYGYTF,TGTGCCAGCAGCCCGACTAGGGGGGTGCCTTCCTATGGCTACACCTTC,-,TRBJ1-2,TRBV7-2,-,16
CASSYLEGMDGYTF,TGTGCCAGCAGTTACTTAGAGGGAATGGATGGCTACACCTTC,few,TRBJ1-2,TRBV6-5,-,14
CASSHQISTGELFF,TGTGCCAGCAGCCACCAAATTAGCACCGGGGAGCTGTTTTTT,-,TRBJ2-2,TRBV14,-,14
CASSLAAQGAWNEQFF,TGTGCCAGCAGCTTAGCGGCTCAGGGGGCATGGAATGAGCAGTTCTTC,once,TRBJ2-1,TRBV7-9,TRBD1,16
CASSPAGQTYEQYF,TGTGCCAGCAGCCCCGCCGGACAGACCTACGAGCAGTACTTC,-,TRBJ2-7,TRBV6-6,-,14
CSAQGATGYTF,TGCAGCGCACAGGGGGCAACTGGCTACACCTTC,-,TRBJ1-2,TRBV29-1,TRBD1,11
CSARGYSGGGRQTSGGKGDTQYF,TGCAGTGCTAGAGGTTATTCCGGCGGGGGGCGCCAGACTAGCGGGGGGAAGGGAGATACGCAGTATTTT,-,TRBJ2-3,TRBV20-1,TRBD2,23
CAISETGAYEQYF,TGTGCCATCAGTGAGACCGGGGCCTACGAGCAGTACTTC,few,TRBJ2-7,TRBV10-3,-,13
CASSLYRNPYEQYF,TGCGCCAGCAGCCTATACAGGAATCCCTACGAGCAGTACTTC,-,TRBJ2-7,TRBV5-1,-,14
CASSTHDRGTEAFF,TGTGCCAGCAGCACACACGACAGGGGCACTGAAGCTTTCTTT,-,TRBJ1-1,TRBV7-2,TRBD1,14
CASSLVRGTNQPQHF,TGTGCCAGCAGCTTGGTACGGGGCACTAATCAGCCCCAGCATTTT,once,TRBJ1-5,TRBV5-5,-,15
CATSSTLKSSYNEQFF,TGTGCCACCAGCAGTACACTCAAGAGCTCCTACAATGAGCAGTTCTTC,-,TRBJ2-1,TRBV15,-,16
CASSLDTGGSYTF,TGTGCCAGCAGTTTAGATACGGGAGGGAGCTACACCTTC,-,TRBJ1-2,TRBV12-3/TRBV12-4,-,13
CASSSQASYEQYF,TGTGCCAGCTCTTCGCAGGCCTCCTACGAGCAGTACTTC,few,TRBJ2-7,TRBV12-3/TRBV12-4,-,13
CASSQVTDVWEQYF,TGCGCCAGCAGCCAAGTGACGGACGTTTGGGAGCAGTACTTC,-,TRBJ2-7,TRBV4-1,-,14
CSAPTGRDPYYEQYF,TGCAGTGCCCCAACCGGTAGGGACCCATACTACGAGCAGTACTTC,few,TRBJ2-7,TRBV20-1,-,15
CASSLSGGTETQYF,TGTGCCAGCAGCCTTTCCGGGGGCACAGAGACCCAGTACTTC,few,TRBJ2-5,TRBV3-1,-,14
CSASRLAVYNEQFF,TGCAGTGCTAGTCGGCTAGCGGTTTACAATGAGCAGTTCTTC,-,TRBJ2-1,TRBV20-1,TRBD2,14
CASSSLGIQPQHF,TGTGCCAGCAGTTCTCTGGGGATTCAGCCCCAGCATTTT,-,TRBJ1-5,TRBV6-5,-,13
CSVPPGQGVREQYF,TGCAGTGTCCCCCCGGGACAGGGGGTTAGGGAGCAGTACTTC,-,TRBJ2-4,TRBV20-1,TRBD1,14
CASSWGGRDTEAFF,TGTGCCAGCAGTTGGGGAGGGCGGGACACTGAAGCTTTCTTT,-,TRBJ1-1,TRBV6-5,-,14
CASSLRVRVRDYEQYF,TGTGCCAGCAGTTTAAGGGTACGGGTTAGGGATTACGAGCAGTACTTC,-,TRBJ2-7,TRBV12-3/TRBV12-4,-,16
CASSFPLDTGELFF,TGCGCCAGCAGCTTCCCCTTAGACACCGGGGAGCTGTTTTTT,-,TRBJ2-2,TRBV5-1,-,14
CAPTPTSQPQHF,TGCGCCCCCACACCCACGAGTCAGCCCCAGCATTTT,-,TRBJ1-5,TRBV4-3,-,12
CVISERSEQYF,TGTGTCATCAGTGAGAGAAGCGAGCAGTACTTC,-,TRBJ2-7,TRBV10-3,-,11
CSAPRQGAILYSNQPQHF,TGCAGTGCTCCGAGACAGGGGGCGATACTATATAGCAATCAGCCCCAGCATTTT,few,TRBJ1-5,TRBV20-1,TRBD1,18
CSANSVDRVGYEQYF,TGCAGTGCTAATTCTGTAGACAGAGTGGGCTACGAGCAGTACTTC,-,TRBJ2-7,TRBV20-1,-,15
CASSPSLAGGMQYF,TGTGCCAGCAGCCCCAGTTTAGCGGGAGGAATGCAGTACTTC,-,TRBJ2-5,TRBV6-7,TRBD2,14
CASSPGTFLAKNIQYF,TGTGCCAGCAGCCCTGGGACATTTCTAGCCAAAAACATTCAGTACTTC,-,TRBJ2-4,TRBV27,-,16
CASSHHLAGRAPPNEQFF,TGTGCCAGCAGCCACCACTTAGCGGGCCGCGCCCCCCCCAATGAGCAGTTCTTC,-,TRBJ2-1,TRBV13,TRBD2,18
CSAREFTGAREQYF,TGCAGTGCTAGAGAGTTCACAGGGGCACGGGAGCAGTACTTC,few,TRBJ2-7,TRBV20-1,TRBD1,14
CASSQDQGWNYGYTF,TGCGCCAGCAGCCAAGATCAGGGGTGGAACTATGGCTACACCTTC,once,TRBJ1-2,TRBV4-3,-,15
CASSQVTANEQFF,TGTGCCAGCAGCCAAGTTACGGCCAATGAGCAGTTCTTC,-,TRBJ2-1,TRBV3-1,-,13
CSVENTGGNTEAFF,TGCAGCGTTGAAAATACAGGGGGGAACACTGAAGCTTTCTTT,-,TRBJ1-1,TRBV29-1,TRBD1,14
CASSLGDSYEKLFF,TGCGCCAGCAGCTTGGGGGACAGTTACGAAAAACTGTTTTTT,-,TRBJ1-4,TRBV5-1,TRBD1,14
CSVDGLYF,TGCAGCGTTGACGGCCTGTACTTC,-,TRBJ2-5,TRBV29-1,-,8
CASSSPGQGAFNEQFF,TGTGCCAGCAGCTCCCCGGGACAGGGGGCCTTCAATGAGCAGTTCTTC,few,TRBJ2-1,TRBV9,TRBD1,16